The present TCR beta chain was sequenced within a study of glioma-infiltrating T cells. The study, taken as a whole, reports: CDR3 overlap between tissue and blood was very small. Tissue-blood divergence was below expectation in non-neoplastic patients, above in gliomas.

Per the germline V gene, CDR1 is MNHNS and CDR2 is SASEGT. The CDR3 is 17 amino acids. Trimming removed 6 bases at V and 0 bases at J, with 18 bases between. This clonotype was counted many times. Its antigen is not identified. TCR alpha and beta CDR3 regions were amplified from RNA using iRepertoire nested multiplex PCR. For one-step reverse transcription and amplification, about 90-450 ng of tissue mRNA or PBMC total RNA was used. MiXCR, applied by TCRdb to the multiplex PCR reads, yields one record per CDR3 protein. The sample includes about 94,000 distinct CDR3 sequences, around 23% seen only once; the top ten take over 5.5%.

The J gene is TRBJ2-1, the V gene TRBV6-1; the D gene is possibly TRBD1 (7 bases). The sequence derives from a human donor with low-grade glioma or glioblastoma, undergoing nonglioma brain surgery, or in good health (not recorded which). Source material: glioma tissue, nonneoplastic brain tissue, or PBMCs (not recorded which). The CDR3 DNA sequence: TGTGCCAGCAGCATGCTATGGGGGGACAGCTCCTACAATGAGCAGTTCTTC. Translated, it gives CASSMLWGDSSYNEQFF.